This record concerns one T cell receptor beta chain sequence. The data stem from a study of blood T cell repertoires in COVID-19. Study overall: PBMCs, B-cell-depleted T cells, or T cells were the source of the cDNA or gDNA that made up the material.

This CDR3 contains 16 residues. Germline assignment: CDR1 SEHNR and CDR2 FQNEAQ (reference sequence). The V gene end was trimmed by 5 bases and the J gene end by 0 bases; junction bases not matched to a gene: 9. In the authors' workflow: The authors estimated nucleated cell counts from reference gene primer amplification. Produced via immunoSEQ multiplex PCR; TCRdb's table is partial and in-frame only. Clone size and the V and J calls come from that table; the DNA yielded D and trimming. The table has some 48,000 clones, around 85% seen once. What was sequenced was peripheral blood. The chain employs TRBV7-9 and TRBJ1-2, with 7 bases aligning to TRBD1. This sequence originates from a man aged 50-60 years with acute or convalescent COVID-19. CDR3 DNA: TGTGCCAGCAGCCCACGACAGGGACGGGCTAACTATGGCTACACCTTC. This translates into CASSPRQGRANYGYTF.